This record concerns one T cell receptor beta chain sequence. The antigen is unknown. The data were taken from a study of CXCR3-negative and CXCR3-positive naive CD8 T cells. Through 5' RACE with UMI labels, the TRB cDNA libraries were prepared. TCRdb reprocessed the 5' RACE reads and reports one entry per CDR3 protein, with no DNA. This repertoire comprises some 50,000 distinct CDR3 sequences; its ten largest clones make up about 1.6%. Study outcomes and limitations: Naive CXCR3-positive and CXCR3-negative cells shared similar TRBV-TRBJ usage, unlike memory cells.

Germline lookup yields CDR1 LNHNV and CDR2 YYDKDF (reference sequence). The CDR3 has 16 residues. Cells classed as naive CD8+ T cells were CD45RO-CCR7+CD27+CD95-. The rearrangement joins TRBV15 to TRBJ1-2; the TCRdb call, TRBD1, lacks DNA for checking. The sequenced sample was naive CXCR3- CD8+ T cells from blood. Subset reported: CD45RO-CCR7+CD27+CD95- naive CD8+ T cells lacking CXCR3 (TNR3-). The clonotype originates from a human donor in good health. Some clones in this sample may be carry-over from other donors' samples. CDR3 sequence reads: CATSRESGRGNYGYTF.